The 26 T cell receptor beta chains reported below all come from one sample, sequenced in a study of cytotoxic CD8 clonotypes in ibrutinib-treated CLL. The repertoire was sequenced with immunoSEQ multiplex PCR; TCRdb's copy has only in-frame clones and lacks some. The sample lists some 300,000 clones; around four fifths were seen once. Sample: PBMCs, taken before ibrutinib treatment. The receptors originated from a human donor with chronic lymphocytic leukemia.

The chain links TRBV5-1 to TRBJ2-2, with unresolved D. The CDR3 loop spans 15 amino acids. Germline values: CDR1 SGHRS, CDR2 YFSETQ. V gave up 0 bases and J gave up 0 bases, with 6 bases separating them. CDR3 coding DNA: TGCGCCAGCAGCTTGGCAGCAGCGAACACCGGGGAGCTGTTTTTT. It specifies CASSLAAANTGELFF.

V is TRBV27 and J is TRBJ1-5; D perhaps matches TRBD1 (5 bases). Trimming removed 1 base at V and 6 bases at J, with 7 bases between. CDR3 length: 13 residues. Germline values: CDR1 MNHEY, CDR2 SMNVEV (reference sequence). The CDR3 DNA is TGTGCCAGCAGTTTATTTCAGGGTCAGCCCCAGCATTTT. Amino acids: CASSLFQGQPQHF.

The J gene is TRBJ1-2, the V gene TRBV2, with D unclear. CDR1 is SNHLY and CDR2 is FYNNEI in the germline V gene. This CDR3 comprises 12 residues. V was trimmed by 9 bases and J by 3 bases, leaving 11 bases between them. The CDR3 loop is CARKDGHYGYTF. CDR3 nucleotide sequence: TGTGCCAGGAAGGACGGACACTATGGCTACACCTTC.

The chain is built from TRBV7-9 and TRBJ2-1; D assignment may be TRBD1 or TRBD2 (5 bases each). Germline V gene lookup returns CDR1 SEHNR and CDR2 FQNEAQ (reference sequence). V was shortened by 5 bases and J by 9 bases, with 17 bases between the two germline ends. This CDR3 has 14 amino acids. The CDR3, as DNA: TGTGCCAGCAGCCTTCCGGGACCCAAGGGTGAGCAGTTCTTC. This translates into CASSLPGPKGEQFF.

This chain uses TRBV20-1 with TRBJ2-7; no definite D call. Deletions cut 6 bases from V and 0 bases from J, with 6 bases between. Germline V CDR1 and CDR2: DFQATT, SNEGSKA (reference sequence). This CDR3 has 11 residues. Here the CDR3 reads CSAPRSYEQYF. The CDR3 DNA reads as TGCAGTGCCCCCCGCTCCTACGAGCAGTACTTC.

The rearrangement links TRBV9 to TRBJ2-7, with 9 bases lining up with TRBD1. The CDR3 has 16 residues. CDR1 SGDLS and CDR2 YYNGEE come from the germline V gene. V shed 1 base, J shed 0 bases, and the junction held 5 bases outside the gene matches. CDR3 residues: CASSVTGTGFSYEQYF. The CDR3, as DNA: TGTGCCAGCAGCGTAACCGGGACAGGGTTCTCCTACGAGCAGTACTTC.

In regard to this clone: The germline gene is not matched at one end of the junction; a read error may be the cause. The genes are TRBV7-2 and TRBJ1-1; possibly TRBD1 for D (6 bases). The CDR3 spans 16 residues. Germline loops: CDR1 SGHTA, CDR2 FQGNSA. The CDR3, as DNA: TGTGCCAGCAGCGTAGCTGGGGGGACATCGAACACTGAAGCTTTCTTT. The encoded protein is CASSVAGGTSNTEAFF.

The rearrangement uses TRBV5-6 and TRBJ2-3; TRBD2 aligns across 7 bases. The ends lost 1 base at V and 6 bases at J; junction bases unmatched: 5. The CDR3 length is 14 residues. Germline loops: CDR1 SGHDT, CDR2 YYEEEE. As DNA, the CDR3 is TGTGCCAGCAGCTTGATCGGGGGAGGGGATACGCAGTATTTT. It codes for CASSLIGGGDTQYF.

The chain has TRBV27 and TRBJ1-1; TRBD1 aligns across 8 bases. CDR1 and CDR2 from the germline V gene are MNHEY and SMNVEV (reference sequence). The V gene end was trimmed by 5 bases and the J gene end by 0 bases; junction bases not matched to a gene: 8. This CDR3 is built from 16 residues. CDR3 sequence reads: CASSPRGQGLNTEAFF. The DNA for the CDR3 is TGTGCCAGCAGTCCCAGGGGGCAGGGGTTGAACACTGAAGCTTTCTTT.

The chain couples TRBV7-9 to TRBJ1-3, with 11 bases lining up with TRBD1. The V segment lost 0 bases and the J segment 2 bases; nucleotides outside the gene matches: 6. Germline V gene lookup returns CDR1 SEHNR and CDR2 FQNEAQ (reference sequence). The CDR3 contains 18 residues. CDR3 DNA sequence: TGTGCCAGCAGCTTAGCTCTTACGGACAGGGGGCCTGGAAACACCATATATTTT. The encoded protein is CASSLALTDRGPGNTIYF.

The chain has TRBV28 and TRBJ2-5; tentative D call: TRBD1 (6 bases). CDR1 and CDR2 from the germline V gene are MDHEN and SYDVKM. The CDR3 loop spans 15 amino acids. The ends were cut back, 4 bases at V and 5 bases at J, with 17 bases in the middle. CDR3 sequence: CASSSPATGGETQYF. The CDR3 DNA reads as TGTGCCAGCAGTTCCCCAGCGACAGGTGGCGAGACCCAGTACTTC. The variable domain in full, with the rest retrieved from reference TRBV28 and TRBJ2-5, is DVKVTQSSRYLVKRTGEKVFLECVQDMDHENMFWYRQDPGLGLRLIYFSYDVKMKEKGDIPEGYSVSREKKERFSLILESASTNQTSMYLCASSSPATGGETQYFGPGTRLLVL.

The chain is built from TRBV5-6 and TRBJ2-7, with 8 bases matching TRBD1. Trimming took 5 bases from V and 3 from J; bases not matched to a gene: 7. This CDR3 region has 14 residues. Germline CDR1 and CDR2: SGHDT and YYEEEE. The CDR3 loop reads CASSKQGVHYEQYF. The CDR3 DNA reads TGTGCCAGCAGTAAACAGGGGGTTCACTACGAGCAGTACTTC.

This clone has a handful of counts. J is TRBJ1-1 and V is TRBV2; D perhaps matches TRBD1 (6 bases). The V gene lost 5 bases and the J gene lost 11 bases, with 12 bases spanning the gap. CDR3 length equals 11 residues. Germline V gene lookup returns CDR1 SNHLY and CDR2 FYNNEI. CDR3 region: CASSQQGFAFF. CDR3 nucleotide sequence: TGTGCCAGCAGTCAACAGGGATTCGCTTTCTTT.

This clone has just a few counts. V and J are TRBV18 and TRBJ1-1; 7 nucleotides line up with TRBD1. The CDR3 covers 16 residues. From germline, CDR1 is KGHSH and CDR2 LQKENI. V shed 4 bases, J shed 0 bases, and the junction held 8 bases outside the gene matches. DNA of the CDR3: TGTGCCAGCTCACAAAACGTACAGGGGATGAACACTGAAGCTTTCTTT. It specifies CASSQNVQGMNTEAFF.

The chain carries TRBV4-2 and TRBJ2-5, with a possible D match to TRBD2 (5 bases). Germline-derived CDR1 and CDR2 are LGHNA and YNFKEQ. The CDR3 contains 14 residues. The V and J ends lost 3 bases and 1 base respectively, with 9 bases between them. The CDR3 region has the DNA TGTGCCAGCAGCCACGACTATCTCCAAGAGACCCAGTACTTC. Translated: CASSHDYLQETQYF.

The CDR3 protein is CASTSGDMRTSGNTIYF. In DNA form, the CDR3 reads TGTGCCAGCACCAGTGGTGATATGAGAACCTCTGGAAACACCATATATTTT. This rearrangement joins TRBV28 to TRBJ1-3, with unresolved D. This CDR3 comprises 17 residues. Trimming stripped 7 bases from V and 0 bases from J, with 19 bases between. CDR1 is MDHEN and CDR2 is SYDVKM in the germline V gene.

This clone has more than one count but fewer than ten. V usage is TRBV27 and J usage is TRBJ1-4; D is unclear. Germline assignment: CDR1 MNHEY and CDR2 SMNVEV (reference sequence). This CDR3 spans 14 amino acids. Trimming pared 3 bases from V and 7 bases from J, leaving 12 bases between. The CDR3 DNA is TGTGCCAGCAGTTTCGGGGTAGGCATTGAAAAACTGTTTTTT. Residues: CASSFGVGIEKLFF.

V gene TRBV6-5 combines with J gene TRBJ2-2; 8 nucleotides match TRBD1. The ends lost 6 bases at V and 6 bases at J; junction bases unmatched: 9. This CDR3 region has 15 residues. Germline assignment: CDR1 MNHEY and CDR2 SVGAGI. The CDR3 is CASSLDRAGPGELFF. The CDR3 DNA sequence: TGTGCCAGCAGCCTGGACAGGGCGGGACCCGGGGAGCTGTTTTTT.

Notes on this clone: Different DNA sequences within this sample yield the same CDR3. The chain carries TRBV5-1 and TRBJ2-2; no reliable D call. The germline V gene encodes CDR1 SGHRS and CDR2 YFSETQ. The CDR3 is 13 amino acids. V was trimmed by 0 bases and J by 4 bases, leaving 4 bases between them. The CDR3 loop reads CASSLGATGELFF. In DNA form, the CDR3 reads TGCGCCAGCAGCTTGGGGGCCACCGGGGAGCTGTTTTTT.

V gene TRBV27 combines with J gene TRBJ2-1, with D possibly TRBD1 on 6 matching bases. The V end lost 5 bases, the J end lost 6 bases, and 23 bases lay between the germline ends. Germline V CDR1 and CDR2: MNHEY, SMNVEV (reference sequence). The CDR3 contains 17 residues. The CDR3 DNA is TGTGCCAGCAGTAAACTGGCTTACAGGGTTTTCGGCAATGAGCAGTTCTTC. Translation gives CASSKLAYRVFGNEQFF.

This clone was recorded many times. The chain employs TRBV6-4 and TRBJ1-2; 9 nucleotides match TRBD1. The CDR3 has 14 residues. Germline CDR1 and CDR2: MRHNA and SNTAGT. Trimming removed 0 bases from V and 4 bases from J; junction bases left unmatched: 0. CDR3 coding DNA: TGTGCCAGCAGTGACTCGACAGGGGGCTATGGCTACACCTTC. It is translated as CASSDSTGGYGYTF.

The chain carries TRBV15 and TRBJ2-1, with 13 bases fitting TRBD2. CDR3 size: 16 residues. The V gene end was trimmed by 0 bases and the J gene end by 7 bases; junction bases not matched to a gene: 3. Germline CDR1 is LNHNV and CDR2 is YYDKDF (reference sequence). CDR3 in DNA: TGTGCCACCAGCAGAGACGGACTAGCGGGAGTTAATGAGCAGTTCTTC. Translated, it gives CATSRDGLAGVNEQFF. Variable domain in full (rest from reference TRBV15 and TRBJ2-1): DAMVIQNPRYQVTQFGKPVTLSCSQTLNHNVMYWYQQKSSQAPKLLFHYYDKDFNNEADTPDNFQSRRPNTSFCFLDIRSPGLGDTAMYLCATSRDGLAGVNEQFFGPGTRLTVL.

V gene TRBV9 combines with J gene TRBJ2-1, with TRBD2 matching over 7 bases. V trimming: 3 bases; J trimming: 10 bases; junction bases outside the gene matches: 1. Germline V gene data show CDR1 as SGDLS and CDR2 as YYNGEE. This CDR3 comprises 11 residues. CDR3: CASSDSGEQFF. Here the CDR3 DNA reads TGTGCCAGCAGCGATAGCGGGGAGCAGTTCTTC.

The chain uses TRBV12-2 and TRBJ2-7; the table assigns TRBD1, which was not confirmed against the DNA. TRBV12-2 represents a pseudogene. The CDR3 covers 15 residues. The CDR3: CASRLVWTGKYEQYF. The CDR3 DNA reads TGTGCAAGTCGCTTAGTTTGGACAGGGAAGTACGAGCAGTACTTC.

This sequence joins TRBV6-5 and TRBJ2-5; the D gene could be TRBD1 or TRBD2 (5 bases each). This CDR3 region has 15 residues. Germline values: CDR1 MNHEY, CDR2 SVGAGI. V lost 3 bases to trimming and J lost 1 base, with 12 bases between them. The CDR3 coding sequence is TGTGCCAGCAGTTATTGGGCCGGGACCCAAGAGACCCAGTACTTC. It yields the protein CASSYWAGTQETQYF.

This rearrangement joins TRBV25-1 to TRBJ2-3, with 12 nucleotides matching TRBD2. Germline assignment: CDR1 MGHDK and CDR2 SYGVNS. V shed 3 bases and J 3 bases; nucleotides not matched to a gene: 4. This CDR3 contains 16 residues. The CDR3 sequence is CASSEGGLAGTDTQYF. The CDR3 DNA reads TGTGCCAGCAGTGAGGGAGGACTAGCGGGAACAGATACGCAGTATTTT.